This T cell receptor (beta chain) was retrieved from a study of spatial heterogeneity in lung cancer (dated by TCRdb to between 2019 and 2020). Some background on the complete study: More beta-chain than alpha-chain transcripts were consistently detected, likely reflecting higher beta-chain transcript abundance. At surgery, both alpha and beta chains were TCR-sequenced in about 200 tumor regions, over 61 matched nontumor lung samples and a few dozen PBMC samples. In the raw uncorrected reads, each unique combination of TCR and UMI appeared on average more than ten times. Nonsynonymous mutation counts, determined by whole-exome sequencing of tumor tissue, were related to features of the TCR repertoire. In tumor regions, TCR transcript counts showed a strong correlation with a T cell transcriptional module score derived from matched bulk RNA-seq. TCR alpha and beta repertoires were quantitatively compared across multiple tumor regions, matched nontumor lung and blood in non-small cell lung cancer. The investigation overall reported the following: A correlation was observed between the number of expanded intratumoral alpha and beta TCRs and the tumor nonsynonymous mutation count. Estimated TCR-seq coverage of tumor T cells was only about 7.2% for alpha chains and 12% to 15% for beta chains. Counts of ubiquitous and regional expanded TCRs were found to correlate with counts of ubiquitous and regional nonsynonymous mutations, respectively. Confirming at a functional level the hypothesis that regional TCRs recognize regional mutations was considered to require additional single-cell paired TCR alpha and beta sequencing.

Judged by its sample share, this clonotype qualifies as medium-sized (0.01 to 0.1%). Its target antigen remains unknown. No much larger clone is present one base from it, and per-base qualities are unavailable. In a library made to pick up alpha chains, this beta chain is a stray read with a size that means little. Library preparation was by 5' RACE. The data were produced on a NextSeq 500. The TCR library protocol attached a unique molecular identifier to each TCR cDNA molecule to allow correction of PCR and sequencing errors. The original pipeline was this. TCR identification, UMI-based error correction and CDR3 extraction were performed with Decombinator tools. TCRs above a frequency of 2 per 1,000, corresponding to the top 1% of the tumor frequency distribution, were defined as expanded. Expanded tumor TCRs were classed as regional if statistically deemed absent (corrected P<0.05) from at least one tumor region, otherwise ubiquitous. Each repertoire was subsampled 100 times to 5,000 TCRs, after which Renyi diversity was computed with the R vegan package. To build CDR3 similarity networks, amino acid triplet string-kernel similarity was used, and CDR3s were connected when their pairwise similarity was above 0.82. TCRdb reprocessed the public reads (quality trimming at Q25 with fastp, clone calling with MiXCR) and kept in-frame beta chains. Entries that share a CDR3 protein sequence are merged under the most common genes and DNA. TCRdb, rather than the study authors, made the V and J calls. The sample records hundreds of distinct CDR3 sequences, approximately 6.7% of which are singletons. The ten largest clones add up to just under 30% of the sample.

The cysteine opens and the phenylalanine closes a CDR3 of 12 amino acids. Only the CDR3 DNA stays, 36 bases, in frame from base 1. Deletion took 5 bases off V and 11 bases off J, with a span of 15 bases between the germline ends. The germline V gene (reference sequence) provides CDR1 SEHNR and CDR2 FQNEAQ. The time point label, read with the paper, signifies: sample taken at primary tumor resection. Donors were under 95 patients with early-stage, untreated non-small cell lung cancer from the lung TRACERx cohort. Without any cell sorting, TCR sequencing was performed on whole RNA extracted either from tumor and nontumor lung tissue or from cryopreserved PBMC samples. Only patients for whom sufficient RNA was available from at least two tumor regions were selected for TCR sequencing. A lung pathologist reviewed the tumor and adjacent nontumor lung specimens before the specimens were selected.

The sample consisted of lung tumor tissue, taken at surgery. The receptor chain draws on TRBV7-9 and TRBJ1-1; a confident D gene designation cannot be given. This receptor was identified in a female donor with early-stage non-small cell lung cancer. The CDR3 reads as follows: CASSPRGGKAFF. The sequence in DNA is TGTGCCAGCAGCCCCCGAGGAGGGAAGGCTTTCTTT. Beyond the CDR3, the reference TRBV7-9 and TRBJ1-1 genes provide the residues; the full variable domain reads: DTGVSQNPRHKITKRGQNVTFRCDPISEHNRLYWYRQTLGQGPEFLTYFQNEAQLEKSRLLSDRFSAERPKGSFSTLEIQRTEQGDSAMYLCASSPRGGKAFFGQGTRLTVV.